This TCR beta chain was obtained from a study of cytomegalovirus exposure and HLA in healthy donors. About the study: From HLA-typed donors, an early data release held roughly 89 million unique TCRs.

The study ran its PCR with 60 Vbeta and 13 Jbeta primers. Clones were read by immunoSEQ multiplex PCR, and TCRdb kept only the in-frame ones, dropping some. The table has about 63,000 clones, 73% seen once. The J segment lost 5 bases and the V segment lost 7 bases, leaving 11 bases of the junction unmatched. Germline CDR1 and CDR2: MNHNS and SASEGT. This CDR3 has 15 amino acids. The chain is built from TRBV6-1 and TRBJ2-7, with 10 bases fitting TRBD1. The sequenced material came from PBMCs. The TCR originated in a man aged 50 to 60 in good health and CMV-seronegative. The CDR3 loop is CASTRGGTGVNEQYF. The CDR3 bases are TGTGCCAGCACCCGAGGAGGGACAGGGGTTAACGAGCAGTACTTC.